This TCR beta chain comes out of a study of T-cell reconstitution after alpha-beta-depleted transplantation in children. For TCRbeta, the library was prepared with unique molecular identifiers. TCRdb itself ran the PCR reads through MiXCR, one entry per CDR3 protein. The repertoire holds some 340,000 distinct CDR3 sequences, with over 9% as singletons. Germline CDR1 SGHRS, CDR2 YFSETQ. Trimming cost V 3 bases and J 2 bases; bases outside gene matches: 4. CDR3 size: 15 residues. The receptor comes from a human donor who donated a stem cell graft to a child with acute lymphoblastic leukemia. Here the sequenced sample was PBMCs from the stem cell graft donor, taken from the stem cell graft. This chain joins TRBV5-1 and TRBJ2-5; TRBD1 matches 10 bases. This CDR3 is CASSSGQGGQETQYF. The CDR3 nucleotides are TGCGCCAGCAGCTCCGGACAGGGGGGACAAGAGACCCAGTACTTC.